This TCR beta chain was identified during a study of T-cell reconstitution after alpha-beta-depleted transplantation in children. The V and J ends lost 1 base and 0 bases respectively, with 11 bases between them. Per germline, CDR1 SGHRS and CDR2 YFSETQ. The CDR3 consists of 16 residues. In its sample, this clonotype was seen a few times. A library of TCRbeta sequences, prepared with unique molecular identifiers, was generated. TCRdb passed the PCR reads through MiXCR, listing each CDR3 protein once. The sample contains just over 950,000 distinct CDR3 sequences, roughly 29% of which appear only once. V is TRBV5-1 and J is TRBJ1-5; D remains unclear. Sequencing used PBMCs, mostly from graft donor cells, obtained 360 days after TCRalphabeta/CD19-depleted stem cell transplant. The receptor comes from a boy in the first two years of life who had a stem cell transplant for SCID, so the T cells may come from the graft donor. CDR3 amino acids: CASSLIEEYSNQPQHF. The CDR3 DNA reads as TGCGCCAGCAGCTTGATCGAGGAGTATAGCAATCAGCCCCAGCATTTT.